This T cell receptor (beta chain) was captured in a study of post-analysis software for immune sequencing data. Germline V lookup: CDR1 MNHEY, CDR2 SMNVEV (reference sequence). The CDR3 totals 13 residues. The V gene lost 7 bases and the J gene lost 4 bases, with 13 bases spanning the gap. In this sample, this clonotype turned up a few times. Its antigen is not known. The authors incorporated unique molecular identifiers into the TCR beta cDNA libraries. TCRdb processed the PCR reads anew with MiXCR; each CDR3 protein has one entry. The sample consists of 700,000 to 900,000 distinct CDR3 sequences, around 42% of them appearing once. Notes on the study in general: TRBV5-6, TRBV5-1 and TRBV20-1 belonged to a set of a few TRBV segments that were more frequent in patients than controls.

Specimen: blood. The TCR originated in a girl aged 5-17 years with multiple sclerosis. The chain joins TRBV27 to TRBJ1-2; no clear D. This CDR3 is CASTPATGYGYTF. The DNA for the CDR3 is TGTGCCAGCACGCCCGCAACGGGCTATGGCTACACCTTC.